This T cell receptor beta chain derives from a study of metastatic and nonmetastatic thyroid tumors. Study details: It was across blood and tumor or nodule tissue from malignant and benign thyroid patients that repertoires were compared.

This clone was detected many times. No treatment had been given to any patient before thyroid surgery. The CDR3 spans 12 residues. CDR1 and CDR2 (germline): MNHEY, SMNVEV (reference sequence). The V end lost 5 bases, the J end lost 4 bases, and 5 bases lay between the germline ends. The authors' processing: Clinicopathological groups supplied CDR3 differences that were used to build a distant-metastasis classifier for papillary thyroid cancer. Through MiXCR, TCRdb re-clonotyped the PCR reads. TCRdb's processing, not the study's, gives the V and J calls here. This repertoire shows 26,000 or so clones, about 15% found once; its top ten account for 15% to 18%.

The chain recombines TRBV27 with TRBJ2-2, with D unclear. This receptor was identified in a male donor with papillary thyroid cancer or a benign thyroid nodule (not recorded which). Some clones in this sample may be carry-over from other donors' samples. The material sequenced was blood. The CDR3 protein is CASSESTGELFF. The CDR3 nucleotides read TGTGCCAGCAGTGAAAGCACCGGGGAGCTGTTTTTT.